Listed below are T cell receptor beta chains from one sample, sequenced in a study of blood T cell repertoires in COVID-19. Method: immunoSEQ multiplex PCR; TCRdb's copy keeps in-frame clones and lacks some. Among around 170,000 clones listed, 86% were seen once. Source material: PBMCs or T cells enriched from blood (not recorded which). The receptors shown here come from a woman in her 30s who had recovered from COVID-19. The CDR3 runs from the conserved cysteine through the conserved F or W. The order of the fields is J gene, D gene, clone size, V gene, CDR3 DNA, CDR3 protein. A D gene is named only where the DNA matches it firmly. Clone size appears in some rows only: once, few, many, or a class for an expanded clone.

J: TRBJ2-3
D: TRBD2
size: NA
V: TRBV18
DNA: TGTGCCAGCTCACTCCCTTGGAGTCCCGGGACTAGCGGGAGGGCCGTAACAGATACGCAGTATTTT
CDR3: CASSLPWSPGTSGRAVTDTQYF

J: TRBJ2-2
D: NA
size: NA
V: TRBV9
DNA: TGTGCCAGCAGCGTATCATCCATGCGGGGCACCGGGGAGCTGTTTTTT
CDR3: CASSVSSMRGTGELFF

J: TRBJ1-1
D: NA
size: NA
V: TRBV15
DNA: TGTGCCACCAGCAGAGATCAGGAGGACACTGAAGCTTTCTTT
CDR3: CATSRDQEDTEAFF

J: TRBJ2-2
D: NA
size: NA
V: TRBV19
DNA: TGTGCCAGTAATTACGGGACCGGGGAGCTGTTTTTT
CDR3: CASNYGTGELFF

J: TRBJ1-4
D: TRBD1
size: NA
V: TRBV6-5
DNA: TGTGCCAGCAGAAGACAGGGGGCAACTAATGAAAAACTGTTTTTT
CDR3: CASRRQGATNEKLFF

J: TRBJ2-3
D: NA
size: NA
V: TRBV11-2
DNA: TGTGCCAGCAGCTTAGGTAGCGGTACAGATACGCAGTATTTT
CDR3: CASSLGSGTDTQYF

J: TRBJ1-2
D: TRBD1
size: NA
V: TRBV5-4
DNA: TGTGCCAGCAGCCCGCGAGCAGGGGGTGGCTATGGCTACACCTTC
CDR3: CASSPRAGGGYGYTF

J: TRBJ2-7
D: TRBD2
size: once
V: TRBV5-4
DNA: TGTGCCAGCAGCCTTGGGACTAGCGGGAGAAACGAGCAGTACTTC
CDR3: CASSLGTSGRNEQYF

J: TRBJ2-7
D: TRBD1
size: NA
V: TRBV11-3
DNA: TGTGCCAGCAGCTCGGGACAGTACTCGAGGCTGTACTTC
CDR3: CASSSGQYSRLYF

J: TRBJ2-7
D: NA
size: NA
V: TRBV5-4
DNA: TGTGCCAGCAGCTTAGGGTCTAGCGCGGCCTACGAGCAGTACTTC
CDR3: CASSLGSSAAYEQYF

J: TRBJ1-5
D: TRBD1
size: NA
V: TRBV5-5
DNA: TGTGCCAGCAGCCCGGGACAGGACTATCAGCCCCAGCATTTT
CDR3: CASSPGQDYQPQHF

J: TRBJ2-7
D: TRBD1
size: NA
V: TRBV11-3
DNA: TGTGCCAGCAGCTTAGGACAGGGCGCCTACGAGCAGTACTTC
CDR3: CASSLGQGAYEQYF

J: TRBJ2-7
D: TRBD2
size: NA
V: TRBV7-2
DNA: TGTGCCAGCAGCCCGGGAGGGGCAGGGAACCTCTACGAGCAGTACTTC
CDR3: CASSPGGAGNLYEQYF

J: TRBJ1-1
D: NA
size: once
V: TRBV29-1
DNA: TGCAGCGTTGATCGTAGGGCAGCGGGGAACACTGAAGCTTTCTTT
CDR3: CSVDRRAAGNTEAFF

J: TRBJ2-5
D: NA
size: NA
V: TRBV6-5
DNA: TGTGCCAGCAGAGGAGAGCGAACCCAGTACTTC
CDR3: CASRGERTQYF

J: TRBJ2-7
D: TRBD2
size: NA
V: TRBV18
DNA: TGTGCCAGCTCACCCGGACTAGCTGAGTACGAGCAGTACTTC
CDR3: CASSPGLAEYEQYF

J: TRBJ2-2
D: TRBD2
size: NA
V: TRBV7-9
DNA: TGTGCCAGCAGCTCCCGGGGCTGGGTAGCGGGAGGAATCACCGGGGAGCTGTTTTTT
CDR3: CASSSRGWVAGGITGELFF

J: TRBJ2-3
D: NA
size: many
V: TRBV2
DNA: TGTGCCAGCAGTTACCCGGGACTGCCTATCGATACGCAGTATTTT
CDR3: CASSYPGLPIDTQYF

J: TRBJ2-1
D: TRBD1
size: NA
V: TRBV28
DNA: TGTGCCAGCAGTTTAATATTGGGACAGTACAATGAGCAGTTCTTC
CDR3: CASSLILGQYNEQFF

J: TRBJ2-3
D: TRBD2
size: NA
V: TRBV11-2
DNA: TGTGCCAGCAGCTGGTCTTTAGCGGGAGCAGAGGATACGCAGTATTTT
CDR3: CASSWSLAGAEDTQYF

J: TRBJ2-1
D: TRBD2
size: NA
V: TRBV7-9
DNA: TGTGCCAGCAGAAGGCGGGAGGGCCGTAATGAGCAGTTCTTC
CDR3: CASRRREGRNEQFF

J: TRBJ1-6
D: TRBD1
size: few
V: TRBV19
DNA: TGTGCCAGTAGTATCCGGACAGGGAATTCACCCCTCCACTTT
CDR3: CASSIRTGNSPLHF

J: TRBJ1-3
D: NA
size: NA
V: TRBV28
DNA: TGTGCCAGCAGGGGCGGACGGGACTCTGGAAACACCATATATTTT
CDR3: CASRGGRDSGNTIYF

J: TRBJ2-2
D: TRBD1
size: NA
V: TRBV9
DNA: TGTGCCAGCAGCGTTGGGGGACAGGGCGCGTGGGGAGCCGGGGAGCTGTTTTTT
CDR3: CASSVGGQGAWGAGELFF

J: TRBJ1-1
D: TRBD1
size: NA
V: TRBV4-2
DNA: TGTGCCAGCAGCCAAGGACAGGGGAGCACTGAAGCTTTCTTT
CDR3: CASSQGQGSTEAFF

J: TRBJ2-7
D: TRBD1
size: NA
V: TRBV7-9
DNA: TGTGCCAGCAGCTTAGGGACAGGGAATTTCTACGAGCAGTACTTC
CDR3: CASSLGTGNFYEQYF

J: TRBJ2-5
D: TRBD1
size: NA
V: TRBV15
DNA: TGTGCCACCGGGGGGACAGGGGCTCAAGAGACCCAGTACTTC
CDR3: CATGGTGAQETQYF

J: TRBJ1-2
D: TRBD1
size: NA
V: TRBV5-1
DNA: TGCGCCAGCAGCTCAACCGGGACAGGGAGTGGCTACACCTTC
CDR3: CASSSTGTGSGYTF

J: TRBJ1-1
D: NA
size: many
V: TRBV15
DNA: TGTGCCACCGCGATGGAGACGAACACTGAAGCTTTCTTT
CDR3: CATAMETNTEAFF

J: TRBJ2-7
D: TRBD1
size: NA
V: TRBV5-5
DNA: TGTGCCAGCAGCTTGGGGGACAGGGAGGGCGAGCAGTACTTC
CDR3: CASSLGDREGEQYF

J: TRBJ2-5
D: TRBD1
size: NA
V: TRBV6-1
DNA: TGTGCCAGCAGTGAATTATTGGGACAGGGGGGGGTCCAAGAGACCCAGTACTTC
CDR3: CASSELLGQGGVQETQYF

J: TRBJ1-4
D: NA
size: NA
V: TRBV7-8
DNA: TGTGCCAGCAGCTTAGCAATGGTGACGGGGAGAGGTGAAAAACTGTTTTTT
CDR3: CASSLAMVTGRGEKLFF

J: TRBJ2-7
D: TRBD1
size: NA
V: TRBV15
DNA: TGTGCCACCAGCGCAGACAGGGTGGGCTCCTACGAGCAGTACTTC
CDR3: CATSADRVGSYEQYF

J: TRBJ2-7
D: NA
size: NA
V: TRBV7-9
DNA: TGTGCCAGCAGCTCCGGGAGTCGGTACGAGCAGTACTTC
CDR3: CASSSGSRYEQYF

J: TRBJ2-7
D: TRBD2
size: NA
V: TRBV18
DNA: TGTGCCAGCTCACCACCGCAGCGGGAGGGTTACGAGCAGTACTTC
CDR3: CASSPPQREGYEQYF

J: TRBJ1-1
D: TRBD1
size: NA
V: TRBV7-8
DNA: TGTGCCAGCAGCAGCCGGACAGGCACGACCACTGAAGCTTTCTTT
CDR3: CASSSRTGTTTEAFF

J: TRBJ1-2
D: NA
size: NA
V: TRBV19
DNA: TGTGCCAGTTCTCTTAAAGCGGGGGGCTTGGACTATGGCTACACCTTC
CDR3: CASSLKAGGLDYGYTF

J: TRBJ1-5
D: TRBD1
size: NA
V: TRBV7-8
DNA: TGTGCCAGCAGCCCCGAGACAGGGCCAAATCAGCCCCAGCATTTT
CDR3: CASSPETGPNQPQHF

J: TRBJ2-7
D: TRBD1
size: NA
V: TRBV10-1
DNA: TGCGCCAGCAGTGGGGGGACAGGGTACCCCCACGAGCAGTACTTC
CDR3: CASSGGTGYPHEQYF

J: TRBJ2-1
D: TRBD1
size: NA
V: TRBV27
DNA: TGTGCCAGCAGTTTGGGACAGGGCTATGAGCAGTTCTTC
CDR3: CASSLGQGYEQFF

J: TRBJ1-2
D: NA
size: NA
V: TRBV28
DNA: TGTGCCAGCCACAATCTCTATGGCTACACCTTC
CDR3: CASHNLYGYTF

J: TRBJ2-2
D: TRBD1
size: NA
V: TRBV27
DNA: TGTGCCAGCAGGACACCACTGACAGGGGTGTCCGGGGAGCTGTTTTTT
CDR3: CASRTPLTGVSGELFF

J: TRBJ1-2
D: NA
size: NA
V: TRBV6-1
DNA: TGTGCCAGCAGTGAGGCTCACCCAACCTATGGCTACACCTTC
CDR3: CASSEAHPTYGYTF